These 27 T cell receptor beta chains were all obtained from the same sample, sequenced in a study of T cell responses to AZD1222 COVID-19 vaccine. This table comes from immunoSEQ multiplex PCR, and its TCRdb copy is limited to in-frame clones, with some not included. The data hold 84,000 or so clones, with approximately 90% observed a single time. This material consisted of peripheral blood, taken on day 0 of AZD1222 vaccination. The source is an adult in good health.

This chain links TRBV19 with TRBJ2-6; D might be TRBD1 (6 bases). V lost 5 bases and J 2 bases, leaving 13 bases between the germline ends. This CDR3 has 16 residues. CDR1 and CDR2 from the germline V gene are LNHDA and SQIVND (reference sequence). The CDR3 DNA reads TGTGCCAGTAGTTTTACAGGGCCCCCTGGGGCCAACGTCCTGACTTTC. Translation gives CASSFTGPPGANVLTF.

This clone was counted once. The chain has TRBV3-1 (or the pseudogene TRBV3-2) and TRBJ2-7; D possibly uses TRBD1 or TRBD2 (6 bases each). Between the trimmed V and J ends, which lost 4 bases and 2 bases, there was a span of 12 bases. The CDR3 has 14 residues. Germline loops: CDR1 LGHDT, CDR2 YNNKEL (reference sequence). CDR3 sequence (DNA): TGTGCCAGCAGCCTACAGGGAGGTACCTACGAGCAGTACTTC. Translated: CASSLQGGTYEQYF.

This chain uses TRBV6-1 with TRBJ1-4; 8 nucleotides match TRBD1. The CDR3 spans 15 residues. The germline gives CDR1 MNHNS, CDR2 SASEGT. The V segment lost 1 base and the J segment 8 bases; nucleotides outside the gene matches: 6. The CDR3 bases are TGTGCCAGCAGTGAAGGGCAGGGGGCTTACGAAAAACTGTTTTTT. It yields the protein CASSEGQGAYEKLFF.

For this clone: A read error may account for a junction end that differs from germline. CDR3: CASSLAREGGQGIF. CDR3 nucleotides: TGTGCCAGCAGCCTAGCTAGAGAGGGAGGACAGGGCATCTTC. The V gene is TRBV7-2, the J gene TRBJ2-1, with TRBD1 matching over 8 bases. CDR3 length: 14 residues. CDR1 is SGHTA, CDR2 FQGNSA, per germline.

This clone was detected only once. The genes are TRBV14 and TRBJ1-1; no clear D. The V end lost 4 bases, the J end lost 0 bases, and 6 bases lay between the germline ends. The CDR3 totals 13 residues. Germline V gene lookup returns CDR1 SGHDN and CDR2 FVKESK. The DNA of the CDR3 is TGTGCCAGCAGCCCCGGGATGAACACTGAAGCTTTCTTT. It translates to CASSPGMNTEAFF.

V and J are TRBV30 and TRBJ1-2, with D uncertain. CDR1 GTSNPN and CDR2 SVGIG come from the germline V gene (reference sequence). The CDR3 totals 12 residues. Trimming took 1 base from V and 4 from J, leaving 7 bases between them. The CDR3 nucleotides are TGTGCCTGGAGTGCTGCTACCTATGGCTACACCTTC. This translates into CAWSAATYGYTF.

The chain recombines TRBV18 with TRBJ1-3; no clear D. The CDR3 loop spans 13 amino acids. CDR1 is KGHSH, CDR2 LQKENI, per germline. V shed 2 bases and J shed 2 bases, with 4 bases lying between them. The CDR3 reads CASSPTPGNTIYF. CDR3 DNA: TGTGCCAGCTCACCAACCCCTGGAAACACCATATATTTT.

The chain is built from TRBV5-1 and TRBJ1-1; D gene ambiguous. The CDR3 has 12 amino acids. Germline V gene sequence: CDR1 SGHRS, CDR2 YFSETQ. V lost 0 bases, J lost 6 bases, and 6 bases lay in between. In nucleotides, the CDR3 is TGCGCCAGCAGCTTGGGAGGGCCTGAAGCTTTCTTT. As protein: CASSLGGPEAFF. The whole variable domain, filled in from reference TRBV5-1 and TRBJ1-1, reads KAGVTQTPRYLIKTRGQQVTLSCSPISGHRSVSWYQQTPGQGLQFLFEYFSETQRNKGNFPGRFSGRQFSNSRSEMNVSTLELGDSALYLCASSLGGPEAFFGQGTRLTVV.

The chain joins TRBV11-2 to TRBJ2-6; perhaps TRBD2 as D (5 bases). Germline loops: CDR1 SGHAT, CDR2 FQNNGV. Trimming took 2 bases from V and 4 from J, leaving 12 bases between them. This CDR3 comprises 16 residues. CDR3 bases: TGTGCCAGCAGCTTAACGGGGTCCCGGGGGGCCAACGTCCTGACTTTC. Its protein is CASSLTGSRGANVLTF.

This clone was recorded once. V is TRBV28 and J is TRBJ1-2; no clear D gene. Trimming removed 4 bases from V and 4 bases from J, with 13 bases in between. The CDR3 consists of 14 residues. The germline gives CDR1 MDHEN, CDR2 SYDVKM. The CDR3 sequence is CASSSQQQTYGYTF. The CDR3 DNA reads TGTGCCAGCAGTTCCCAACAACAAACCTATGGCTACACCTTC.

This clone was counted a single time. This rearrangement joins TRBV10-1 to TRBJ2-1; 10 bases are a match to TRBD2. Germline-derived CDR1 and CDR2 are WNHNN and SYGVQD (reference sequence). Trimming cost V 0 bases and J 3 bases; bases outside gene matches: 2. The CDR3 contains 16 residues. The CDR3 loop reads CASSESWTSGYNEQFF. CDR3 bases: TGCGCCAGCAGTGAGTCTTGGACTAGCGGCTACAATGAGCAGTTCTTC.

This chain links TRBV7-2 with TRBJ1-5; tentatively, D is TRBD1 (5 bases). Per germline, CDR1 SGHTA and CDR2 FQGNSA. The length of the CDR3 is 12 residues. V lost 0 bases and J lost 11, with 8 bases in between. The CDR3 region has the DNA TGTGCCAGCAGCTTAGCCTTGGGGGCCCAGCATTTT. It is translated as CASSLALGAQHF.

The V call is TRBV7-2, the J call TRBJ1-3; D is undetermined. Germline V lookup: CDR1 SGHTA, CDR2 FQGNSA. Between the trimmed V and J ends, which lost 0 bases and 2 bases, there was a span of 11 bases. This CDR3 region has 16 residues. The CDR3 bases are TGTGCCAGCAGCTTAGCCGGCCGAGGGACTGGAAACACCATATATTTT. This codes for CASSLAGRGTGNTIYF.

The J gene is TRBJ1-2, the V gene TRBV6-5; 8 nucleotides match TRBD1. The CDR3 loop spans 15 amino acids. The V and J ends lost 5 bases and 3 bases, in that order; junction bases with no gene match: 8. Germline-derived CDR1 and CDR2 are MNHEY and SVGAGI. The CDR3 protein is CASSPDRGRDYGYTF. The DNA for the CDR3 is TGTGCCAGCAGTCCCGACAGGGGCAGAGACTATGGCTACACCTTC.

This chain joins TRBV4-1 and TRBJ1-5, with 7 bases fitting TRBD1. The CDR3 spans 17 residues. Trimming took 0 bases from V and 2 from J; bases not matched to a gene: 7. Germline lookup yields CDR1 MGHRA and CDR2 YSYEKL. In DNA, the CDR3 is TGCGCCAGCAGCCAAGACCTAACCGGGACAGGCAATCAGCCCCAGCATTTT. Translated: CASSQDLTGTGNQPQHF.

This clone came up a few times. The chain joins TRBV5-1 to TRBJ2-1; 9 nucleotides align to TRBD2. Germline-derived CDR1 and CDR2 are SGHRS and YFSETQ. Trimming at V came to 6 bases and at J to 0 bases, leaving 4 bases not matched to a gene. CDR3 length: 15 amino acids. The CDR3, as DNA: TGCGCCAGCACTCTAGCGGGGCTCTCCTACAATGAGCAGTTCTTC. Its translation is CASTLAGLSYNEQFF.

The chain has TRBV6-5 and TRBJ1-1; the D is unclear. Deletions cut 7 bases from V and 4 bases from J, with 13 bases between. CDR1 MNHEY and CDR2 SVGAGI come from the germline V gene. CDR3 length: 13 residues. CDR3 coding DNA: TGTGCCAGCATGCCCCCCGAGGTCACTGAAGCTTTCTTT. This translates into CASMPPEVTEAFF.

This CDR3 is CASSPGTGVYSPLHF. The CDR3 DNA reads as TGCGCCAGCAGTCCCGGGACAGGGGTTTATTCACCCCTCCACTTT. This sequence joins TRBV5-1 and TRBJ1-6; TRBD1 matches 10 bases. The J segment lost 8 bases and the V segment lost 5 bases, leaving 7 bases of the junction unmatched. Germline V gene lookup returns CDR1 SGHRS and CDR2 YFSETQ. This CDR3 is 15 amino acids long.

The chain uses TRBV18 and TRBJ2-1; a weak D match, TRBD2 (5 bases). V gave up 3 bases and J gave up 0 bases, with 24 bases separating them. The CDR3 has 20 amino acids. Germline V gives CDR1 KGHSH, CDR2 LQKENI. In DNA form, the CDR3 reads TGTGCCAGCTCACCTCTAGCCGGTTCGGGGTTCACTAGCTCCTACAATGAGCAGTTCTTC. As protein: CASSPLAGSGFTSSYNEQFF.

CDR3 sequence: CASTGTRATGELFF. The CDR3 coding sequence is TGTGCCAGCACCGGGACTAGGGCCACCGGGGAGCTGTTTTTT. V gene TRBV6-5 combines with J gene TRBJ2-2, with 8 bases matching TRBD2. Germline loops: CDR1 MNHEY, CDR2 SVGAGI. The CDR3 extends over 14 amino acids. J lost 4 bases, V lost 7 bases, and 5 bases had no gene match.

This clone appeared a few times. This chain links TRBV5-1 with TRBJ1-3; D gene uncertain. Germline CDR1 reads SGHRS; CDR2 reads YFSETQ. The CDR3 runs to 16 residues. V was trimmed by 2 bases and J by 1 base, leaving 13 bases between them. CDR3 protein: CASSLTERPSGNTIYF. The CDR3 nucleotides are TGCGCCAGCAGCTTAACTGAGAGGCCGTCTGGAAACACCATATATTTT.

V and J are TRBV5-5 and TRBJ2-7, with 11 bases lining up with TRBD2. Trimming removed 0 bases from V and 0 bases from J; junction bases left unmatched: 11. Germline assignment: CDR1 SGHKS and CDR2 YYEKEE (reference sequence). This CDR3 is built from 19 residues. The CDR3 nucleotides read TGTGCCAGCAGCTTGGTTGGGCTAGCGGGAGGCTGGGGCTCCTACGAGCAGTACTTC. It specifies CASSLVGLAGGWGSYEQYF.

The J gene is TRBJ1-1, the V gene TRBV3-1 (or the pseudogene TRBV3-2), with D unresolved. The V gene's germline CDR1 is LGHDT and CDR2 YNNKEL (reference sequence). Trimming stripped 5 bases from V and 3 bases from J, with 13 bases between. This CDR3 spans 14 amino acids. The CDR3 here is CASSWTERDTEAFF. CDR3 nucleotide sequence: TGTGCCAGCAGCTGGACGGAAAGGGACACTGAAGCTTTCTTT.

The chain uses TRBV5-6 and TRBJ2-2; 11 bases line up with TRBD2. CDR3 length: 17 residues. From germline, CDR1 is SGHDT and CDR2 YYEEEE. V lost 0 bases, J lost 4 bases, and 5 bases stayed unmatched. The CDR3 coding sequence is TGTGCCAGCAGCTTGGCCGGACTAGCGGGCATCACCGGGGAGCTGTTTTTT. This encodes CASSLAGLAGITGELFF. Full variable domain (outside the CDR3, taken from reference TRBV5-6 and TRBJ2-2): DAGVTQSPTHLIKTRGQQVTLRCSPKSGHDTVSWYQQALGQGPQFIFQYYEEEERQRGNFPDRFSGHQFPNYSSELNVNALLLGDSALYLCASSLAGLAGITGELFFGEGSRLTVL.

The chain links TRBV5-1 to TRBJ1-4, with 9 bases fitting TRBD1. V lost 4 bases, J lost 5 bases, and 9 bases stayed unmatched. CDR1 SGHRS and CDR2 YFSETQ come from the germline V gene. The CDR3 spans 16 residues. The CDR3 loop is CASSPPLGQGNEKLFF. The CDR3 DNA reads TGCGCCAGCAGCCCCCCCCTCGGACAGGGGAATGAAAAACTGTTTTTT.

This chain joins TRBV11-3 and TRBJ1-1; no clear D. Germline-derived CDR1 and CDR2 are SGHNT and YENEEA. Trimming stripped 2 bases from V and 5 bases from J, with 12 bases between. The CDR3 contains 14 residues. In DNA, the CDR3 is TGTGCCAGCAGCTTAACGGGAGACCGGACTGAAGCTTTCTTT. It encodes CASSLTGDRTEAFF. Together with reference TRBV11-3 and TRBJ1-1, the CDR3 gives the full variable domain: EAGVVQSPRYKIIEKKQPVAFWCNPISGHNTLYWYLQNLGQGPELLIRYENEEAVDDSQLPKDRFSAERLKGVDSTLKIQPAELGDSAVYLCASSLTGDRTEAFFGQGTRLTVV.

This chain connects TRBV6-2 or TRBV6-3 to TRBJ2-2; D not certain. This CDR3 region has 13 residues. V lost 6 bases and J lost 3, with 8 bases in between. CDR1 is MNHEY and CDR2 is SVGEGT in the germline V gene. Written as DNA, the CDR3 is TGTGCCAGCAGCACTTGGTACACCGGGGAGCTGTTTTTT. Translation: CASSTWYTGELFF.